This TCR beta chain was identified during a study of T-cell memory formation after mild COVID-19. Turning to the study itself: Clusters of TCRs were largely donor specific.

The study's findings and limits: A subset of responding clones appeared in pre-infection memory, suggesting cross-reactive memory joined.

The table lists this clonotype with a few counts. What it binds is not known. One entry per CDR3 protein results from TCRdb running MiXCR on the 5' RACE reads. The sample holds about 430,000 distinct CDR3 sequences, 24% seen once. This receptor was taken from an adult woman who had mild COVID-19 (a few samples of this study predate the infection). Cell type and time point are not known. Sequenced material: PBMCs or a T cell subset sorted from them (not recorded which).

CDR3 bases: TGCGCCAGCAGCCAAGCTGCAGGGGCGGGCGGGGAGCTGTTTTTT. Its translation is CASSQAAGAGGELFF. This chain links TRBV4-1 with TRBJ2-2, with D possibly being TRBD1 (6 bases). V shed 1 base and J shed 7 bases, with 13 bases lying between them. The CDR3 length is 15 residues. Germline V CDR1 and CDR2: MGHRA, YSYEKL.